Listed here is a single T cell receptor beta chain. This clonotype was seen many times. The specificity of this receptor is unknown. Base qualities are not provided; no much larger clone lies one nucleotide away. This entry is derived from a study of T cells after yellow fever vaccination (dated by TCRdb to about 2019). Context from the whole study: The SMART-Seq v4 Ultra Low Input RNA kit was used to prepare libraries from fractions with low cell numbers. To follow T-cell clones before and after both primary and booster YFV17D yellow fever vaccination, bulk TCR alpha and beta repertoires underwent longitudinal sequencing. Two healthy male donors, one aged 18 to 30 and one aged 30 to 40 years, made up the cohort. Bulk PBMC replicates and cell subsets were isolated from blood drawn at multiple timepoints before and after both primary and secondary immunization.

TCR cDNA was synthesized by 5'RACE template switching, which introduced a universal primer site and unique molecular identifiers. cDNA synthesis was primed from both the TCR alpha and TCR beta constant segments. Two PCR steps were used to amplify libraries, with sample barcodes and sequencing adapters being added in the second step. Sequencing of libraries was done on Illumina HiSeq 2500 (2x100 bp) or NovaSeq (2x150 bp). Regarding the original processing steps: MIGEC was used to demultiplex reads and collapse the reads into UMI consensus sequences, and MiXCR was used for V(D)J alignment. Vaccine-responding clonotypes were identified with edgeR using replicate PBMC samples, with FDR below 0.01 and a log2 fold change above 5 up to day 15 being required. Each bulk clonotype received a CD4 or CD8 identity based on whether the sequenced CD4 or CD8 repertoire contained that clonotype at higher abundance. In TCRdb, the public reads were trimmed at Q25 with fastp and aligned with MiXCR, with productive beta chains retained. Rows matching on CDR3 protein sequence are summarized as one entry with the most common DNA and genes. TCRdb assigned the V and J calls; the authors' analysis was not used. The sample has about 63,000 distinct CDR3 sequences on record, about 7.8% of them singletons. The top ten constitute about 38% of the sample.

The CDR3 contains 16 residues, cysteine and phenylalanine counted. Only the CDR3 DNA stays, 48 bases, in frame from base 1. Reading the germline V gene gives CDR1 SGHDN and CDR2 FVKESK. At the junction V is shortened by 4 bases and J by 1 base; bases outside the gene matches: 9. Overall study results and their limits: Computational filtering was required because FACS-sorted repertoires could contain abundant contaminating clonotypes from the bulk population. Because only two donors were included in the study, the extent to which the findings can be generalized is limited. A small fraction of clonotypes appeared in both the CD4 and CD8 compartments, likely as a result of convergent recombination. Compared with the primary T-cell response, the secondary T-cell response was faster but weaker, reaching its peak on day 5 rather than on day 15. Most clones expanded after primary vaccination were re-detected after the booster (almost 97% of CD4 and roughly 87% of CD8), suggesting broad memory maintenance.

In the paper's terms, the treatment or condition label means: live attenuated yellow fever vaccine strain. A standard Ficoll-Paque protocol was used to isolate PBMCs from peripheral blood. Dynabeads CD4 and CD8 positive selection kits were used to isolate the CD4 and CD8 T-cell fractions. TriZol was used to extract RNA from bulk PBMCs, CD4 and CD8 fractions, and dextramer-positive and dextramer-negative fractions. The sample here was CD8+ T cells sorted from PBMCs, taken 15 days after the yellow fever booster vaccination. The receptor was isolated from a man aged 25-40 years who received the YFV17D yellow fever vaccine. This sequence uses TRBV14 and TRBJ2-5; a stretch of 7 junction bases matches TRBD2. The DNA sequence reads TGTGCCAGCAGCCCCGCGGGGGTTTCGGCCCAAGAGACCCAGTACTTC. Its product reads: CASSPAGVSAQETQYF.